This note documents a single T cell receptor beta chain sequence. Germline CDR1 reads SNHLY; CDR2 reads FYNNEI. Trimming shortened V by 4 bases and J by 2 bases, and 8 bases separated the two germline ends. The CDR3 loop spans 13 amino acids. This sample is drawn from a study of identical twins. TCRdb independently ran MiXCR on the 5' RACE reads; one entry per CDR3 protein. Seen here are fewer than 900,000 distinct CDR3 sequences, 15% to 20% observed once, and the top ten hold 13%. The same data also went into a second study, on T cells expressing NK-cell markers.

This receptor was taken from a woman aged 18-29 years in good health. Sample: PBMCs. This chain links TRBV2 with TRBJ2-5; the D is unclear. DNA of the CDR3: TGTGCCAGCAGTGTCCGACCACAAGAGACCCAGTACTTC. This encodes CASSVRPQETQYF.